Listed here are 10 T cell receptor beta chains from one sample, sequenced in a study of cytomegalovirus exposure and HLA in healthy donors. The study ran its PCR with 60 Vbeta and 13 Jbeta primers. Method: immunoSEQ multiplex PCR; TCRdb's copy keeps in-frame clones and lacks some. The sample includes 100,000 to 150,000 clones, around 80% of them seen just once. Sequenced sample: PBMCs. These receptors came from a man aged 25-45 years in good health and CMV-seropositive.

The genes are TRBV7-6 and TRBJ2-1, with D possibly matching TRBD1 (6 bases). This CDR3 spans 13 amino acids. CDR1 SGHVS and CDR2 FNYEAQ come from the germline V gene. Trimming cost V 2 bases and J 10 bases, with 12 bases left between them. The CDR3 DNA reads as TGTGCCAGCAGCTTAAACAGGGTCGACGAGCAGTTCTTC. This gives the protein CASSLNRVDEQFF.

This clone occurred once. This chain joins TRBV5-1 and TRBJ1-4; 7 positions agree with TRBD1. CDR1 is SGHRS and CDR2 is YFSETQ in the germline V gene. V gave up 5 bases and J gave up 4 bases; unmatched junction bases: 8. The CDR3 consists of 15 residues. In DNA, the CDR3 is TGCGCCAGCAGGGAAGGACAGGACTATAATGAAAAACTGTTTTTT. Residues: CASREGQDYNEKLFF. The whole variable domain, remainder taken from reference TRBV5-1 and TRBJ1-4, is KAGVTQTPRYLIKTRGQQVTLSCSPISGHRSVSWYQQTPGQGLQFLFEYFSETQRNKGNFPGRFSGRQFSNSRSEMNVSTLELGDSALYLCASREGQDYNEKLFFGSGTQLSVL.

This clone turned up a few times. CDR3 residues: CASSRGQVQETQYF. CDR3 nucleotides: TGTGCCAGCTCACGCGGACAAGTACAAGAGACCCAGTACTTC. The V call is TRBV18, the J call TRBJ2-5, with D maybe TRBD1 (5 bases). The CDR3 is 14 residues long. The germline gives CDR1 KGHSH, CDR2 LQKENI. V was clipped by 4 bases and J by 2 bases, with 11 bases between them. Full variable domain (outside the CDR3, taken from reference TRBV18 and TRBJ2-5): NAGVMQNPRHLVRRRGQEARLRCSPMKGHSHVYWYRQLPEEGLKFMVYLQKENIIDESGMPKERFSAEFPKEGPSILRIQQVVRGDSAAYFCASSRGQVQETQYFGPGTRLLVL.

The V gene is TRBV7-9, the J gene TRBJ1-3, with TRBD1 matching 7 bases. V dropped 2 bases and J dropped 7; count of bases not matched to a gene: 8. This CDR3 contains 15 residues. From germline, CDR1 is SEHNR and CDR2 FQNEAQ (reference sequence). The CDR3 DNA reads as TGTGCCAGCAGCTTACCCCGGGACAGCCGGAACACCATATATTTT. Its protein is CASSLPRDSRNTIYF.

The chain carries TRBV18 and TRBJ2-4; 9 bases line up with TRBD1. The J segment lost 0 bases and the V segment lost 3 bases, leaving 3 bases of the junction unmatched. The germline gives CDR1 KGHSH, CDR2 LQKENI. The CDR3 covers 16 residues. The CDR3 loop is CASSPPGQGAKNIQYF. The CDR3 nucleotides read TGTGCCAGCTCACCTCCGGGACAGGGAGCCAAAAACATTCAGTACTTC.

This chain connects TRBV4-3 to TRBJ1-4; D gene uncertain. This CDR3 region has 15 residues. Trimming pared 1 base from V and 6 bases from J, leaving 12 bases between. CDR1 is LGHNA, CDR2 YSLEER, per germline. As DNA, the CDR3 is TGCGCCAGCAGCCAAGTAGGAGGGTCCTATGAAAAACTGTTTTTT. It codes for CASSQVGGSYEKLFF.

The rearrangement links TRBV5-5 to TRBJ2-2; 10 nucleotides line up with TRBD2. CDR3 length: 16 amino acids. The V gene's germline CDR1 is SGHKS and CDR2 YYEKEE (reference sequence). J lost 4 bases, V lost 1 base, and 4 bases had no gene match. In nucleotides, the CDR3 is TGTGCCAGCAGCTTGAGAGCGGGAGGGAGCACCGGGGAGCTGTTTTTT. It specifies CASSLRAGGSTGELFF.

This clone was detected only a few times. The chain recombines TRBV30 with TRBJ2-7; possible D gene TRBD1, 6 bases. CDR3 length: 13 residues. Per the germline V gene, CDR1 is GTSNPN and CDR2 is SVGIG (reference sequence). V was shortened by 0 bases and J by 2 bases, with 8 bases between the two germline ends. The CDR3 DNA follows: TGTGCCTGGAGTGTACAGGGACCCTACGAGCAGTACTTC. Amino acids: CAWSVQGPYEQYF.

The chain carries TRBV4-2 and TRBJ2-1; D perhaps matches TRBD1 (6 bases). V was clipped by 2 bases and J by 8 bases, with 7 bases between them. Germline CDR1 and CDR2: LGHNA and YNFKEQ. The CDR3 loop spans 12 amino acids. The CDR3 DNA follows: TGTGCCAGCAGCCAATCAGGGGATGAGCAGTTCTTC. Its translation: CASSQSGDEQFF.

This rearrangement joins TRBV28 to TRBJ2-2; D is undetermined. The CDR3 totals 13 residues. Trimming left V 6 bases short and J 6 bases short, with 11 bases between. Germline V lookup: CDR1 MDHEN, CDR2 SYDVKM. CDR3 sequence: CASSRVHSGELFF. CDR3 nucleotide sequence: TGTGCCAGCAGCCGAGTTCACTCCGGGGAGCTGTTTTTT. The whole variable domain, filled in from reference TRBV28 and TRBJ2-2, reads DVKVTQSSRYLVKRTGEKVFLECVQDMDHENMFWYRQDPGLGLRLIYFSYDVKMKEKGDIPEGYSVSREKKERFSLILESASTNQTSMYLCASSRVHSGELFFGEGSRLTVL.